The clone carrying this TCR beta chain has only a few counts. Its antigen is undetermined. The primer mix had 60 Vbeta and 13 Jbeta primers. This table comes from immunoSEQ multiplex PCR, and its TCRdb copy is limited to in-frame clones, with some not included. The sample consists of 100,000 to 150,000 clones, 80% to 90% of them appearing once. This entry belongs to a study of cytomegalovirus exposure and HLA in healthy donors. Broader study findings: TRBV6-2, TRBV6-3 and some other V segments were excluded as indistinguishable. According to the study, around 160 TCR beta chains were cytomegalovirus-associated. About 87% or about 30% of the time was how often most TCR beta V segments were productive, according to an earlier analysis.

In germline, CDR1 is SGDLS, CDR2 YYNGEE. J gave up 4 bases and V 1 base, and 5 bases lay outside the gene matches. The CDR3 is 15 residues long. Sequenced: PBMCs. This sequence originates from a woman in her thirties or forties in good health and CMV-seropositive. The chain recombines TRBV9 with TRBJ2-3; 8 nucleotides agree with TRBD2. DNA for the CDR3: TGTGCCAGCAGCGTATACGGGGGGGGCGCAGATACGCAGTATTTT. It encodes CASSVYGGGADTQYF.